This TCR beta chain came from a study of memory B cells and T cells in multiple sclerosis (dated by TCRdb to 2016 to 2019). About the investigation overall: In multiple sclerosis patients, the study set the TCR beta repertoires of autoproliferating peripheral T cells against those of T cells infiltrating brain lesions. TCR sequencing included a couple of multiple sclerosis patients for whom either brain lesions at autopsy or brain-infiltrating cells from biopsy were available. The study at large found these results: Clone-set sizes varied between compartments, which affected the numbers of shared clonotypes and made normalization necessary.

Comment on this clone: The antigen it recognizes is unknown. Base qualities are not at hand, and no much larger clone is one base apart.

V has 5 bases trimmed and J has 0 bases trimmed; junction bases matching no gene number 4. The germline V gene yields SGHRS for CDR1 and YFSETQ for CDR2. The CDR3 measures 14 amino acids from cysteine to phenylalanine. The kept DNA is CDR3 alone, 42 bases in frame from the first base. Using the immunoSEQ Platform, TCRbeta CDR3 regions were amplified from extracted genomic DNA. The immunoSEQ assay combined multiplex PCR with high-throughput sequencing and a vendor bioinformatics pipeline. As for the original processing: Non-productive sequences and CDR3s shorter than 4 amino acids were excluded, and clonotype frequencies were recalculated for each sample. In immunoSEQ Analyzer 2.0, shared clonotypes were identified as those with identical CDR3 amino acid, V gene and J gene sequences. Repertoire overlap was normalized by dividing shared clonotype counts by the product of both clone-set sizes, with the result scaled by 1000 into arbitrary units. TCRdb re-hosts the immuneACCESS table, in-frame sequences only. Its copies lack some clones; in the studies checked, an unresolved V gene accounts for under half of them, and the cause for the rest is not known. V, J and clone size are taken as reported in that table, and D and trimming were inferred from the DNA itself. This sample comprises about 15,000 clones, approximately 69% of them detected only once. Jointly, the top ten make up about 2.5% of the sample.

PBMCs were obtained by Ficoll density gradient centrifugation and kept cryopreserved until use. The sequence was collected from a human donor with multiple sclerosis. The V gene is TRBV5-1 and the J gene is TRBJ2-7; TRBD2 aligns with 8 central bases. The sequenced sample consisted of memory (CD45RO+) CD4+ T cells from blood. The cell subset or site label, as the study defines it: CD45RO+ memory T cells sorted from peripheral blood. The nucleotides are TGCGCCAGCAGGGAACTAGCGGTCTCCTACGAGCAGTACTTC. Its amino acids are CASRELAVSYEQYF. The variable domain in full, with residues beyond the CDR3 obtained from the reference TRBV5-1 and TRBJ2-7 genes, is KAGVTQTPRYLIKTRGQQVTLSCSPISGHRSVSWYQQTPGQGLQFLFEYFSETQRNKGNFPGRFSGRQFSNSRSEMNVSTLELGDSALYLCASRELAVSYEQYFGPGTRLTVT.